This T cell receptor beta chain was observed in a study of blood T cell repertoires in COVID-19. In the authors' workflow: From reference gene primer amplification, estimates of nucleated cell counts were derived. Clones were read by immunoSEQ multiplex PCR, and TCRdb kept only the in-frame ones, dropping some. The V and J calls and the clone size are those of that table, but D and trimming were determined from the DNA. The table lists 90,000 to 120,000 clones, about 90% of them singletons. The receptor's source is a woman younger than 45 with acute or convalescent COVID-19. The sample taken for sequencing was peripheral blood.

CDR3 nucleotide sequence: TGCGCCAGCAAAACAGGGGGCGGGATGTCAAGCAATGAGCAGTTCTTC. This encodes CASKTGGGMSSNEQFF. This sequence joins TRBV5-1 and TRBJ2-1; 9 bases fit TRBD1. The CDR3 spans 16 residues. V trimming: 6 bases; J trimming: 6 bases; junction bases outside the gene matches: 13. CDR1 is SGHRS and CDR2 is YFSETQ in the germline V gene.